This passage covers 23 T cell receptor beta chains from one sample sequenced in a study of OX40 agonist ivuxolimab in advanced cancers. Sequenced by immunoSEQ multiplex PCR; TCRdb stores in-frame clones only, minus some. The sample has some 35,000 clones, around 87% seen once. The starting material was CD4+ or CD8+ T cells sorted from blood, obtained in a trial of the OX40 agonist ivuxolimab. The origin of the receptors is an adult with an advanced solid tumor such as melanoma, head and neck, liver or kidney cancer.

The chain employs TRBV18 and TRBJ2-3; D not certain. CDR1 and CDR2 from the germline V gene are KGHSH and LQKENI. Trimming left V 6 bases short and J 1 base short, with 2 bases between. This CDR3 comprises 11 residues. The CDR3 DNA sequence: TGTGCCAGCTCCCGCACAGATACGCAGTATTTT. It yields the protein CASSRTDTQYF.

This chain uses TRBV6-5 with TRBJ1-1; D ambiguous. The germline V gene encodes CDR1 MNHEY and CDR2 SVGAGI. The CDR3 is made up of 13 amino acids. V dropped 0 bases and J dropped 5 bases, with 7 bases sitting between them. The CDR3 DNA reads as TGTGCCAGCAGTTACTCGGAACAGACTGAAGCTTTCTTT. Its protein product is CASSYSEQTEAFF.

V usage is TRBV28 and J usage is TRBJ2-1; possibly TRBD1 or TRBD2 for D (5 bases each). CDR1 and CDR2 from the germline V gene are MDHEN and SYDVKM. The CDR3 covers 14 residues. V lost 4 bases and J 6 bases, leaving 13 bases between the germline ends. The CDR3 region is CASSSSGTSNEQFF. Written as DNA, the CDR3 is TGTGCCAGCAGTTCATCCGGGACCAGCAATGAGCAGTTCTTC.

The rearrangement joins TRBV18 to TRBJ1-2, with unresolved D. V lost 3 bases and J lost 4, with 12 bases in between. The germline CDR1 and CDR2 sequences are KGHSH and LQKENI. The CDR3 runs to 14 residues. CDR3 bases: TGTGCCAGCTCACCCTCAACGGATGGCTATGGCTACACCTTC. It is translated as CASSPSTDGYGYTF.

The chain links TRBV18 to TRBJ1-1; D is uncertain. V gave up 3 bases and J gave up 3 bases, with 5 bases separating them. The germline V gene has CDR1 KGHSH and CDR2 LQKENI. The CDR3 loop spans 12 amino acids. This CDR3 reads CASSPLDTEAFF. CDR3 coding DNA: TGTGCCAGCTCACCGTTGGACACTGAAGCTTTCTTT.

V is TRBV19 and J is TRBJ1-1, with 7 bases identical to TRBD1. Germline CDR1 and CDR2: LNHDA and SQIVND (reference sequence). This CDR3 contains 14 residues. Trimming cost V 7 bases and J 1 base; bases outside gene matches: 6. Here the CDR3 reads CASTQGTANTEAFF. The DNA for the CDR3 is TGTGCCAGTACTCAGGGGACAGCGAACACTGAAGCTTTCTTT.

The chain couples TRBV6-1 to TRBJ2-3, with a tentative D call TRBD1 (6 bases). This CDR3 spans 15 amino acids. The V and J ends lost 0 bases and 0 bases respectively, with 7 bases between them. Germline lookup yields CDR1 MNHNS and CDR2 SASEGT. CDR3: CASSEAQGSTDTQYF. The CDR3 DNA sequence: TGTGCCAGCAGTGAAGCACAGGGCAGCACAGATACGCAGTATTTT.

The chain joins TRBV6-6 to TRBJ2-7; TRBD1 is a possible D gene (6 bases). The CDR3 has 15 amino acids. The V end was cut by 2 bases, the J end by 1 base, with 12 bases between. Germline lookup yields CDR1 MNHNY and CDR2 SVGAGI (reference sequence). The DNA for the CDR3 is TGTGCCAGCAGTTACCCGACAGGTTCATCCTACGAGCAGTACTTC. As protein: CASSYPTGSSYEQYF.

The chain joins TRBV27 to TRBJ2-1; maybe TRBD1 (6 bases). The length of the CDR3 is 14 residues. V shed 5 bases and J shed 4 bases, with 12 bases lying between them. The V gene's germline CDR1 is MNHEY and CDR2 SMNVEV (reference sequence). The CDR3 nucleotides are TGTGCCAGCAGTACACTACAGGGATACAATGAGCAGTTCTTC. This translates into CASSTLQGYNEQFF.

The V and J genes are TRBV19 and TRBJ1-1, with 9 bases that match TRBD1. The CDR3 sequence is 14 residues long. Germline lookup yields CDR1 LNHDA and CDR2 SQIVND (reference sequence). Unmatched junction bases numbered 5, after V lost 3 bases and J lost 6 bases. In DNA, the CDR3 is TGTGCCAGTAGTATCACAGGGGGCTGGGCTGAAGCTTTCTTT. As protein: CASSITGGWAEAFF.

The table lists this clone with a count of one. This sequence joins TRBV5-6 and TRBJ1-2, with 9 bases aligning to TRBD1. CDR3 length: 12 residues. The germline gives CDR1 SGHDT, CDR2 YYEEEE. Unmatched junction bases numbered 3, after V lost 5 bases and J lost 7 bases. The CDR3 DNA sequence: TGTGCCAGCAGACAGGGGGCGGGTGGCTACACCTTC. This gives the protein CASRQGAGGYTF.

The chain combines TRBV6-1 with TRBJ1-1, with D unclear. The CDR3 length is 14 residues. Germline V lookup: CDR1 MNHNS, CDR2 SASEGT. V lost 7 bases, J lost 0 bases, and 12 bases lay in between. CDR3 in DNA: TGTGCCAGCAAGAGGCGGAACATGAACACTGAAGCTTTCTTT. Protein sequence: CASKRRNMNTEAFF.

The V and J genes are TRBV7-9 and TRBJ2-5; D ambiguous. The J call may be faulty, since TRBJ2-7 better matches the DNA end. Per germline, CDR1 SEHNR and CDR2 FQNEAQ (reference sequence). The CDR3 consists of 11 residues. CDR3 region: CASSLENEQYF. The CDR3 bases are TGTGCCAGCAGCTTAGAGAACGAGCAGTACTTC.

The gene calls are TRBV28 and TRBJ1-1; D gene unclear. The CDR3 is 14 residues long. V lost 5 bases and J 3 bases, leaving 13 bases between the germline ends. Germline CDR1 is MDHEN and CDR2 is SYDVKM. This CDR3 is CASSPDPEDTEAFF. CDR3 nucleotide sequence: TGTGCCAGCAGTCCGGACCCAGAGGACACTGAAGCTTTCTTT.

The chain employs TRBV7-2 and TRBJ1-2; no clear D. Germline V lookup: CDR1 SGHTA, CDR2 FQGNSA. V shed 5 bases and J shed 4 bases, with 14 bases lying between them. The CDR3 runs 14 residues. DNA of the CDR3: TGTGCCAGCAGCCCCCAATCTTTGGGCTATGGCTACACCTTC. Translated, it gives CASSPQSLGYGYTF.

V is TRBV18 and J is TRBJ1-3; the D is unclear. The CDR3 has 15 amino acids. Trimming took off 3 bases at V and 0 bases at J, with 9 bases between the two ends. The germline V gene has CDR1 KGHSH and CDR2 LQKENI. The CDR3 protein is CASSPSSSSGNTIYF. The CDR3 nucleotides are TGTGCCAGCTCACCCTCGTCGAGCTCTGGAAACACCATATATTTT.

This sequence joins TRBV18 and TRBJ2-5; 9 bases are a match to TRBD2. The CDR3 consists of 16 residues. V shed 0 bases and J 5 bases; nucleotides not matched to a gene: 7. Germline assignment: CDR1 KGHSH and CDR2 LQKENI. The CDR3 protein is CASSPPGLASGETQYF. The CDR3 bases are TGTGCCAGCTCACCACCGGGACTAGCCTCGGGGGAGACCCAGTACTTC.

The chain recombines TRBV11-2 with TRBJ2-1; possibly TRBD2 for D (5 bases). Trimming removed 6 bases from V and 5 bases from J, with 14 bases in between. The germline V gene has CDR1 SGHAT and CDR2 FQNNGV. CDR3 size: 14 residues. The CDR3 DNA reads TGTGCCAGCAGGAAACTAGGCCGAAACAATGAGCAGTTCTTC. This encodes CASRKLGRNNEQFF.

This chain links TRBV5-4 with TRBJ2-1; no firm D call. Germline V gene lookup returns CDR1 SGHNT and CDR2 YYREEE (reference sequence). V was pared by 0 bases and J by 5 bases, with 0 bases between. CDR3 length: 11 residues. The CDR3 bases are TGTGCCAGCAGCTTGGACAATGAGCAGTTCTTC. Translation gives CASSLDNEQFF.

The rearrangement joins TRBV15 to TRBJ2-3, with 8 nucleotides matching TRBD1. The germline V gene encodes CDR1 LNHNV and CDR2 YYDKDF (reference sequence). The CDR3 is 15 residues long. V was clipped by 0 bases and J by 1 base; unmatched bases: 0. DNA of the CDR3: TGTGCCACCAGCAGAGAACAGGGGGGCACAGATACGCAGTATTTT. Amino acid sequence: CATSREQGGTDTQYF.

The rearrangement joins TRBV19 to TRBJ1-2, with a possible D match to TRBD1 (6 bases). Germline V lookup: CDR1 LNHDA, CDR2 SQIVND (reference sequence). Trimming removed 4 bases from V and 3 bases from J, with 18 bases in between. The CDR3 contains 16 residues. CDR3 in DNA: TGTGCCAGTAGTAAACCCCGTGGGCAGGGGTACTATGGCTACACCTTC. Its translation is CASSKPRGQGYYGYTF.

V gene TRBV7-2 combines with J gene TRBJ1-1, with D possibly being TRBD1 (6 bases). The germline CDR1 and CDR2 sequences are SGHTA and FQGNSA. This CDR3 region has 15 residues. V was cut by 5 bases and J by 1 base, with 14 bases left in between. The CDR3 here is CASSPAWGPNTEAFF. The CDR3 nucleotides read TGTGCCAGCAGCCCAGCGTGGGGGCCGAACACTGAAGCTTTCTTT.

V usage is TRBV30 and J usage is TRBJ2-3; possibly TRBD2 for D (5 bases). Between the trimmed V and J ends, which lost 4 bases and 4 bases, there was a span of 9 bases. The CDR3 totals 12 residues. Germline V CDR1 and CDR2: GTSNPN, SVGIG (reference sequence). CDR3 coding DNA: TGTGCCTGGAATTTGGAGGCAGATACGCAGTATTTT. This codes for CAWNLEADTQYF.